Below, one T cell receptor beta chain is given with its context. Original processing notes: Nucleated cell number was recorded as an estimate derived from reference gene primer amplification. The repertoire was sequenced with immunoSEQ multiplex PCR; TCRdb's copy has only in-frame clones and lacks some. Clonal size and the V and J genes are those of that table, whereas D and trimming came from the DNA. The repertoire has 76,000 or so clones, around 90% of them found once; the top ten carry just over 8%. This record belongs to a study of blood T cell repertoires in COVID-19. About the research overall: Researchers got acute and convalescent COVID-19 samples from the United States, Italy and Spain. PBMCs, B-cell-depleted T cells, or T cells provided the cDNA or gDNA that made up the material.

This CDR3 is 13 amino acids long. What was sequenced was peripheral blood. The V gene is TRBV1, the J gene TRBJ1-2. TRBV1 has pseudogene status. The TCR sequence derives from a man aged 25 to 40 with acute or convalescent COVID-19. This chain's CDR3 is CTSSQSGIYGYTF. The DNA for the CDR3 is TGCACCAGCAGCCAATCCGGGATTTATGGCTACACCTTC.